What follows are 26 T cell receptor beta chains derived from one specimen sequenced in a study of OX40 agonist ivuxolimab in advanced cancers. The method was immunoSEQ multiplex PCR; TCRdb's version includes in-frame clones alone and lacks a portion of them. The sample has 55,000 to 90,000 clones, about 91% seen once; the top ten hold 0.86%. The sequenced sample was CD4+ or CD8+ T cells sorted from blood, obtained in a trial of the OX40 agonist ivuxolimab. The receptors shown here come from an adult with an advanced solid tumor such as melanoma, head and neck, liver or kidney cancer.

V gene TRBV7-2 combines with J gene TRBJ2-7; TRBD1 aligns across 8 bases. V gave up 4 bases and J gave up 2 bases; unmatched junction bases: 7. This CDR3 has 15 residues. The germline CDR1 and CDR2 sequences are SGHTA and FQGNSA. CDR3 sequence reads: CASSSRTGSTYEQYF. The CDR3 bases are TGTGCCAGCAGCTCCCGGACAGGGTCCACCTACGAGCAGTACTTC.

The V gene is TRBV5-1, the J gene TRBJ2-5, with 13 bases identical to TRBD2. Germline V gene sequence: CDR1 SGHRS, CDR2 YFSETQ. CDR3 length: 17 amino acids. J gave up 2 bases and V 4 bases, and 8 bases lay outside the gene matches. Here the CDR3 reads CASSPGLAGDTQETQYF. The CDR3 DNA is TGCGCCAGCAGCCCAGGACTAGCGGGGGACACGCAAGAGACCCAGTACTTC. The full variable domain, with the rest looked up from reference TRBV5-1 and TRBJ2-5, is KAGVTQTPRYLIKTRGQQVTLSCSPISGHRSVSWYQQTPGQGLQFLFEYFSETQRNKGNFPGRFSGRQFSNSRSEMNVSTLELGDSALYLCASSPGLAGDTQETQYFGPGTRLLVL.

This clone appeared once. The rearrangement joins TRBV30 to TRBJ1-1; a weak D match, TRBD1 (6 bases). The length of the CDR3 is 15 residues. V lost 3 bases and J 6 bases, leaving 20 bases between the germline ends. From germline, CDR1 is GTSNPN and CDR2 SVGIG (reference sequence). CDR3 sequence: CAWRAWGARSSEAFF. The CDR3 coding sequence is TGTGCCTGGAGGGCCTGGGGGGCGCGGAGCTCTGAAGCTTTCTTT.

The chain carries TRBV9 and TRBJ2-2; TRBD1 aligns across 12 bases. The CDR3 is 16 amino acids. The germline V gene encodes CDR1 SGDLS and CDR2 YYNGEE. Trimming cost V 1 base and J 4 bases; bases outside gene matches: 2. The CDR3 region is CASSVLGQGATGELFF. The CDR3 nucleotides read TGTGCCAGCAGCGTACTGGGACAGGGGGCCACCGGGGAGCTGTTTTTT.

The chain uses TRBV4-2 and TRBJ1-6; D uncertain. Germline V gene data show CDR1 as LGHNA and CDR2 as YNFKEQ. The CDR3 contains 13 residues. Trimming removed 0 bases from V and 8 bases from J, with 5 bases in between. The CDR3: CASSQERYSPLHF. As DNA, the CDR3 is TGTGCCAGCAGCCAAGAACGGTATTCACCCCTCCACTTT.

The rearrangement links TRBV2 to TRBJ2-2, with 7 positions matching TRBD2. Germline V lookup: CDR1 SNHLY, CDR2 FYNNEI. This CDR3 spans 14 amino acids. V lost 6 bases, J lost 7 bases, and 8 bases stayed unmatched. The CDR3 protein is CASRREGVVGELFF. As DNA, the CDR3 is TGTGCCAGCAGGAGGGAGGGCGTCGTCGGGGAGCTGTTTTTT. The variable domain in full, with the rest retrieved from reference TRBV2 and TRBJ2-2, is EPEVTQTPSHQVTQMGQEVILRCVPISNHLYFYWYRQILGQKVEFLVSFYNNEISEKSEIFDDQFSVERPDGSNFTLKIRSTKLEDSAMYFCASRREGVVGELFFGEGSRLTVL.

This sequence joins TRBV9 and TRBJ2-7; D may correspond to TRBD1 or TRBD2 (5 bases each). The CDR3 runs 15 residues. The V gene lost 2 bases and the J gene lost 0 bases, with 12 bases spanning the gap. Germline lookup yields CDR1 SGDLS and CDR2 YYNGEE. The CDR3 protein is CASSVGGGGSYEQYF. DNA of the CDR3: TGTGCCAGCAGCGTTGGAGGTGGGGGCTCCTACGAGCAGTACTTC.

The V gene is TRBV10-3, the J gene TRBJ2-5; TRBD2 aligns across 16 bases. Germline V CDR1 and CDR2: ENHRY, SYGVKD. J lost 4 bases, V lost 8 bases, and 10 bases had no gene match. This CDR3 has 17 residues. The CDR3 DNA is TGTGCCATCTCAATCGGGACTAGCGGGGGGGCCGGAGAGACCCAGTACTTC. This sequence encodes CAISIGTSGGAGETQYF.

The chain uses TRBV29-1 and TRBJ2-2; a weak D match, TRBD2 (6 bases). V shed 6 bases and J shed 0 bases, with 8 bases lying between them. The CDR3 loop spans 13 amino acids. CDR1 SQVTM and CDR2 ANQGSEA come from the germline V gene. Here the CDR3 DNA reads TGCAGCGTCCGCGGGACGAACACCGGGGAGCTGTTTTTT. Its translation is CSVRGTNTGELFF.

This clone occurred a few times. The J gene is TRBJ2-7, the V gene TRBV27; the match to TRBD1 covers 9 bases. The V segment lost 0 bases and the J segment 5 bases; nucleotides outside the gene matches: 5. Germline CDR1 reads MNHEY; CDR2 reads SMNVEV (reference sequence). The CDR3 covers 15 residues. CDR3 in DNA: TGTGCCAGCAGTTTATCGCGTACAGGGGGCCACGAGCAGTACTTC. This codes for CASSLSRTGGHEQYF.

The rearrangement joins TRBV30 to TRBJ2-7, with D hard to call. Germline CDR1 reads GTSNPN; CDR2 reads SVGIG (reference sequence). The CDR3 extends over 13 amino acids. Between the trimmed V and J ends, which lost 3 bases and 7 bases, there was a span of 16 bases. CDR3 region: CAWRGYLEWEQYF. Here the CDR3 DNA reads TGTGCCTGGAGGGGCTACCTAGAATGGGAGCAGTACTTC.

The V and J genes are TRBV10-1 and TRBJ1-3; D is ambiguous. Trimming left V 0 bases short and J 9 bases short, with 15 bases between. Germline loops: CDR1 WNHNN, CDR2 SYGVQD (reference sequence). The CDR3 extends over 15 amino acids. This chain's CDR3 is CASSESAALKLTIYF. CDR3 coding DNA: TGCGCCAGCAGTGAGTCAGCAGCCCTCAAACTCACCATATATTTT.

This clone was counted a single time. The chain employs TRBV5-6 and TRBJ1-6; unclear D gene. CDR3 length: 16 residues. V was clipped by 1 base and J by 0 bases, with 8 bases between them. CDR1 is SGHDT and CDR2 is YYEEEE in the germline V gene. In DNA, the CDR3 is TGTGCCAGCAGCTTGTGGGAGAGCTCCTATAATTCACCCCTCCACTTT. It encodes CASSLWESSYNSPLHF.

The chain employs TRBV7-2 and TRBJ2-5; 7 bases fit TRBD1. The CDR3 runs 15 residues. V shed 0 bases, J shed 4 bases, and the junction held 5 bases outside the gene matches. CDR1 is SGHTA, CDR2 FQGNSA, per germline. The CDR3 DNA reads TGTGCCAGCAGCTTAGCGCTAGGGGGCCGAGAGACCCAGTACTTC. Residues: CASSLALGGRETQYF.

This chain joins TRBV4-3 and TRBJ2-3; D may correspond to TRBD1 or TRBD2 (5 bases each). This CDR3 has 15 residues. Germline V gene lookup returns CDR1 LGHNA and CDR2 YSLEER. V lost 6 bases and J 1 base, leaving 14 bases between the germline ends. The CDR3 sequence is CASSRGEGGTDTQYF. In DNA form, the CDR3 reads TGCGCCAGCAGTCGAGGGGAAGGGGGCACAGATACGCAGTATTTT.

The rearrangement joins TRBV12-5 to TRBJ2-7, with 12 positions matching TRBD1. The trim removed 5 bases at V and 5 bases at J, leaving 4 bases unmatched. Germline loops: CDR1 LGHNT, CDR2 FRNRAP. The CDR3 spans 14 residues. The CDR3 reads CASGGDRGQHEQYF. CDR3 in DNA: TGTGCTAGTGGTGGGGACAGGGGGCAGCACGAGCAGTACTTC.

This chain connects TRBV5-6 to TRBJ2-3, with 11 bases identical to TRBD1. The junction had 7 bases not matched to a gene; V was cut back by 4 bases and J by 3 bases. CDR3 length: 16 residues. In germline, CDR1 is SGHDT, CDR2 YYEEEE. The CDR3 loop reads CASSQLGQGATDTQYF. DNA of the CDR3: TGTGCCAGCAGCCAACTTGGACAGGGGGCTACAGATACGCAGTATTTT.

The CDR3, as DNA: TGTGCCAGCAGCTTGGGGGGTCTAGCGGGGCAGACCGGGGAGCTGTTTTTT. Its protein product is CASSLGGLAGQTGELFF. This chain uses TRBV5-4 with TRBJ2-2; TRBD2 matches at 9 bases. CDR1 SGHNT and CDR2 YYREEE come from the germline V gene (reference sequence). This CDR3 contains 17 residues. V lost 0 bases to trimming and J lost 5 bases; unmatched junction nucleotides: 8. The whole variable domain, remainder taken from reference TRBV5-4 and TRBJ2-2, is ETGVTQSPTHLIKTRGQQVTLRCSSQSGHNTVSWYQQALGQGPQFIFQYYREEENGRGNFPPRFSGLQFPNYSSELNVNALELDDSALYLCASSLGGLAGQTGELFFGEGSRLTVL.

The chain is built from TRBV9 and TRBJ2-2; D is ambiguous. CDR1 is SGDLS and CDR2 is YYNGEE in the germline V gene. The CDR3 runs to 17 residues. Trimming removed 1 base from V and 0 bases from J, with 13 bases in between. CDR3 coding DNA: TGTGCCAGCAGCGTATCCCCCTTGGGTTCGAACACCGGGGAGCTGTTTTTT. Translated: CASSVSPLGSNTGELFF.

The chain employs TRBV27 and TRBJ2-5; 7 nucleotides line up with TRBD1. The end of the DNA is better explained by TRBJ2-7, so the J call may be wrong. CDR3 length: 14 residues. CDR1 is MNHEY, CDR2 SMNVEV, per germline (reference sequence). CDR3 amino acids: CASSFWAGGDEQYF. The CDR3, as DNA: TGTGCCAGCAGTTTTTGGGCAGGGGGAGACGAGCAGTACTTC.

This clone was seen a single time. This chain connects TRBV20-1 to TRBJ2-3; no firm D call. Germline CDR1 is DFQATT and CDR2 is SNEGSKA (reference sequence). The CDR3 contains 11 residues. V lost 1 base to trimming and J lost 2 bases, with 1 base between them. The CDR3 loop is CSARATDTQYF. The CDR3 nucleotides are TGCAGTGCTAGAGCCACAGATACGCAGTATTTT.

The chain uses TRBV3-2 and TRBJ2-1. TRBV3-2 is a known pseudogene. CDR3 length equals 9 residues. CDR3 nucleotide sequence: TGTGCCAGCATCCAAGAGCAGTTCTTC. It encodes CASIQEQFF.

Concerning this clone itself: A read error may account for a junction end that differs from germline. The V call is TRBV7-6, the J call TRBJ1-4; the D gene is possibly TRBD1 (6 bases). Germline loops: CDR1 SGHVS, CDR2 FNYEAQ. This CDR3 has 16 residues. This CDR3 reads CASSLATEPKGGKTVF. The CDR3, as DNA: TGTGCCAGCAGCTTAGCGACAGAGCCTAAAGGGGGAAAAACTGTTTTT.

Only a few counts were recorded for this clone. The chain couples TRBV25-1 to TRBJ1-3, with D tentatively TRBD1 (5 bases). Trimming shortened V by 2 bases and J by 0 bases, and 5 bases separated the two germline ends. CDR1 and CDR2 from the germline V gene are MGHDK and SYGVNS. This CDR3 has 14 residues. The CDR3, as DNA: TGTGCCAGCAGTGAAGGGGGCTCTGGAAACACCATATATTTT. Its translation is CASSEGGSGNTIYF.

This chain connects TRBV7-8 to TRBJ1-3; D remains unclear. The CDR3 consists of 12 residues. CDR1 is SGHVS and CDR2 is FQNEAQ in the germline V gene. V was clipped by 5 bases and J by 9 bases, with 11 bases between them. In DNA form, the CDR3 reads TGTGCCAGCAGCCTCCTCTCGGGCACCATATATTTT. It yields the protein CASSLLSGTIYF.

This sequence joins TRBV2 and TRBJ1-2; 9 nucleotides agree with TRBD1. The germline CDR1 and CDR2 sequences are SNHLY and FYNNEI. This CDR3 has 16 residues. J lost 4 bases, V lost 10 bases, and 16 bases had no gene match. DNA for the CDR3: TGTGCCACCAATCCGGGACAGGGAAACGTGGGCTATGGCTACACCTTC. Translated, it gives CATNPGQGNVGYGYTF.